This TCR beta chain was observed in a study of PD-L1 blockade in urothelial cancer. On the study more broadly: Administration of atezolizumab to patients began at some point between 2013 and 2015, at 1,200 mg intravenously every 3 weeks. Overall study findings and caveats: Pretreatment clonality of the blood TCR repertoire below the median was predictive of superior survival.

The study enrolled patients with locally advanced or metastatic urothelial carcinoma. With respect to this clone: Its specificity is unknown.

The germline CDR1 and CDR2 sequences are MDHEN and SYDVKM. V was clipped by 4 bases and J by 2 bases; unmatched bases: 8. The CDR3 length is 17 residues. Measured with immunoSEQ multiplex PCR; TCRdb has only the in-frame clones, and not every one. The data hold 100,000 or so clones, with approximately 85% observed a single time. This material consisted of PBMCs, taken around atezolizumab (anti-PD-L1) treatment. This sequence was found in a man aged 45-65 years with urothelial cancer. The chain recombines TRBV28 with TRBJ2-7; 13 positions match TRBD2. CDR3 sequence reads: CASSSSRLAGGTYEQYF. In DNA form, the CDR3 reads TGTGCCAGCAGTTCGTCCAGACTAGCGGGAGGAACCTACGAGCAGTACTTC.